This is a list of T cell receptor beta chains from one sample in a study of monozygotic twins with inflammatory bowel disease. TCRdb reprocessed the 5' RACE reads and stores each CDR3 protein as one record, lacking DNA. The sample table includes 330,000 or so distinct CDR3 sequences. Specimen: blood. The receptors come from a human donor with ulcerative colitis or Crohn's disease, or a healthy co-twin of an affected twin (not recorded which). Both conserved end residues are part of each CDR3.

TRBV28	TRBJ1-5	CASSSGDRGSNQPQHF
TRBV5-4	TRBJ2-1	CATKGGTYNEQFF
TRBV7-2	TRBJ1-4	CASSPRGFSNEKLFF
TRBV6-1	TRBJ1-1	CASSRRGGSEPNTEAFF
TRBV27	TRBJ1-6	CASSPRITGRGISPLHF
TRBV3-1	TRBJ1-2	CASSRTDRVDGYTF
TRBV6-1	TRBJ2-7	CASSSDRGPLIYEQYF
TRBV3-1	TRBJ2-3	CASSPLAGNTDTQYF
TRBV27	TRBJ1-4	CASSSLTGGSEKLFF
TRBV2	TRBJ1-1	CASSEAGRVATPYAFF
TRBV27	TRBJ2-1	CASSLGGGTGYNEQFF
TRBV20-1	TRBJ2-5	CSAYPGETQYF
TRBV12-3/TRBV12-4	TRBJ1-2	CASGRTYGYTF
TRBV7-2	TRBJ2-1	CASSLAGTASYNEQFF
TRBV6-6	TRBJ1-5	CASSYPDSNQPQHF
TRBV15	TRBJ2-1	CATSREAREQFF
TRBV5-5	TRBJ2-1	CASSSRGSLLSEQFF
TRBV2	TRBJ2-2	CASQRSGAPAGELFF
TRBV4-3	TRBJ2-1	CASSQDGSYNEQFF
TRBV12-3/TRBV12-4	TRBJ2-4	CASSFEGTKNMQYF
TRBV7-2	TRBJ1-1	CASSLAHVSSGTEAFF
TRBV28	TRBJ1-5	CASSFRDGYNQPQHF
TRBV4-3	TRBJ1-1	CASSQGHGLNTEAFF
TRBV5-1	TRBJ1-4	CASSMPGTAYEKLFF
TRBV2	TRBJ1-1	CASSKDRGGWDTEAFF
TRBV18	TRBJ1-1	CASSSQGQMNWNTEAFF
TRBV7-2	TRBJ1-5	CASSLATGGTPQHF
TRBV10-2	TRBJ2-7	CASSTSPYEQYF
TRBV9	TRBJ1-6	CASSVGSNSPLHF
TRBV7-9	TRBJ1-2	CASSNRQTNYGYTF
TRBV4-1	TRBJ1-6	CASSQQGAINSPLHF
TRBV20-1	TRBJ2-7	CSARGPLSSYEQYF
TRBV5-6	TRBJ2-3	CASSFSEVDTQYF
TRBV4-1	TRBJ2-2	CASSQDTGTGDLFF
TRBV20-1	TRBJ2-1	CSARRDRYNEQFF
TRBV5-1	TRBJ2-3	CASSLDAGVTDTQYF
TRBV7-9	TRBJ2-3	CASSFGLAGADTQYF
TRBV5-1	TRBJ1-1	CASSLGVAGAEAFF
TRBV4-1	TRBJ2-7	CASSQDTLAGAYEQYF
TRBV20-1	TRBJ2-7	CSAEYPPSGIYEQYF
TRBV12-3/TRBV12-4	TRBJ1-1	CASSFLNTEAFF
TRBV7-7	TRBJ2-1	CASSPKKDLNEQFF
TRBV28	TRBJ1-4	CASTPTGGGNEKLFF
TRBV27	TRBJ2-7	CASSLWTGGEQYF
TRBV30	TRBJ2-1	CAWHPLRQRRDEQFF
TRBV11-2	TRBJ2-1	CASSLTPAEQFF
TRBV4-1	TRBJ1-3	CASSHPRESLSGNTIYF
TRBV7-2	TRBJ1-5	CASSLFSAFVQPQHF
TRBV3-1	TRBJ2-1	CASSRRSKENDQFF
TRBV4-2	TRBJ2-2	CASSQGRIGELFF
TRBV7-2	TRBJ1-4	CASSLAVPEKLFF
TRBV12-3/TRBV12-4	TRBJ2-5	CASDVHQETQYF
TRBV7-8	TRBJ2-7	CASSMGLAGELGYEQYF
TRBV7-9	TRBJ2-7	CASNLGDPSEEEQYF
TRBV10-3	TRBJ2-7	CAISDYDRGKYF
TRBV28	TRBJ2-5	CASSLSSPSTETQYF
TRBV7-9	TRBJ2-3	CASSPELGTWRDTQYF
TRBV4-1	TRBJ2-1	CASSQPSGRVSYNEQFF
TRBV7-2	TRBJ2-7	CASSLGGLGGHYEQYF